The next 20 T cell receptor beta chains were all read from a single sample in a study of PD-1 blockade in classical Hodgkin lymphoma. Some clones are missing from TCRdb's copy, which holds only in-frame ones; the method was immunoSEQ multiplex PCR. The sample lists more than 85,000 clones, around nine tenths occurring once. Documented time point: cycle 4 day 1 (C4D1), after five to seven weeks of nivolumab. The patients all showed relapse after autologous stem cell transplantation, while their brentuximab vedotin exposure varied. The source was peripheral blood mononuclear cells (PBMCs), collected before the fourth cycle of nivolumab. Source of these receptors: a human donor with classical Hodgkin lymphoma.

The V call is TRBV7-9, the J call TRBJ1-4; 7 nucleotides line up with TRBD1. The CDR3 is 14 amino acids. Germline V gene lookup returns CDR1 SEHNR and CDR2 FQNEAQ (reference sequence). Germline trimming cut 0 bases from V and 8 bases from J; bases unmatched to any gene: 3. CDR3 sequence (DNA): TGTGCCAGCAGCTTAGCAGGGGGCGGCGAAAAACTGTTTTTT. Amino acids: CASSLAGGGEKLFF. Looking up the rest from reference TRBV7-9 and TRBJ1-4 gives the full variable domain: DTGVSQNPRHKITKRGQNVTFRCDPISEHNRLYWYRQTLGQGPEFLTYFQNEAQLEKSRLLSDRFSAERPKGSFSTLEIQRTEQGDSAMYLCASSLAGGGEKLFFGSGTQLSVL.

The chain couples TRBV28 to TRBJ2-1; 8 positions match TRBD1. V lost 2 bases, J lost 8 bases, and 11 bases stayed unmatched. From germline, CDR1 is MDHEN and CDR2 SYDVKM. The CDR3 loop spans 16 amino acids. CDR3 coding DNA: TGTGCCAGCAGTTTAGACTGGACAGGGATAGCTGATGAGCAGTTCTTC. Its translation is CASSLDWTGIADEQFF.

This clone was picked up a small number of times. This chain connects TRBV7-2 to TRBJ1-3, with 7 bases identical to TRBD1. This CDR3 is 15 amino acids long. Unmatched junction bases numbered 5, after V lost 4 bases and J lost 2 bases. The germline gives CDR1 SGHTA, CDR2 FQGNSA. CDR3 sequence reads: CASSSETGTGNTIYF. The CDR3 nucleotides are TGTGCCAGCAGCTCCGAGACAGGGACTGGAAACACCATATATTTT.

The chain joins TRBV7-9 to TRBJ2-7; D is unresolved. The V gene lost 2 bases and the J gene lost 5 bases, with 7 bases spanning the gap. Germline V CDR1 and CDR2: SEHNR, FQNEAQ (reference sequence). The CDR3 loop spans 12 amino acids. The DNA for the CDR3 is TGTGCCAGCAGCTTACCAGTGCACGAGCAGTACTTC. It yields the protein CASSLPVHEQYF.

This chain joins TRBV27 and TRBJ2-2; D is unresolved. CDR3 length: 11 amino acids. V lost 7 bases to trimming and J lost 4 bases, with 4 bases between them. The V gene's germline CDR1 is MNHEY and CDR2 SMNVEV (reference sequence). The CDR3 coding sequence is TGTGCCAGCAAGAGCACCGGGGAGCTGTTTTTT. Amino acids: CASKSTGELFF.

The chain joins TRBV7-9 to TRBJ2-7; D might be TRBD1 (5 bases). The CDR3 is made up of 14 amino acids. CDR1 is SEHNR, CDR2 FQNEAQ, per germline (reference sequence). The V end was cut by 0 bases, the J end by 2 bases, with 8 bases between. CDR3 amino acids: CASSLAPDTYEQYF. As DNA, the CDR3 is TGTGCCAGCAGCTTAGCCCCGGACACCTACGAGCAGTACTTC. The entire variable domain, with the rest obtained from reference TRBV7-9 and TRBJ2-7, is as follows: DTGVSQNPRHKITKRGQNVTFRCDPISEHNRLYWYRQTLGQGPEFLTYFQNEAQLEKSRLLSDRFSAERPKGSFSTLEIQRTEQGDSAMYLCASSLAPDTYEQYFGPGTRLTVT.

V is TRBV14 and J is TRBJ2-7; 7 nucleotides line up with TRBD2. The CDR3 loop spans 16 amino acids. The V and J ends lost 2 bases and 0 bases, in that order; junction bases with no gene match: 7. The germline V gene encodes CDR1 SGHDN and CDR2 FVKESK. The CDR3 sequence: CASSQILAGSSYEQYF. DNA for the CDR3: TGTGCCAGCAGCCAAATATTAGCGGGTAGCTCCTACGAGCAGTACTTC. The variable domain in full, with the rest retrieved from reference TRBV14 and TRBJ2-7, is EAGVTQFPSHSVIEKGQTVTLRCDPISGHDNLYWYRRVMGKEIKFLLHFVKESKQDESGMPNNRFLAERTGGTYSTLKVQPAELEDSGVYFCASSQILAGSSYEQYFGPGTRLTVT.

CDR3 coding DNA: TGCGCCAGCAGCTCCGGGAGGGGTCTTTCCTACGGAGAGACCCAGTACTTC. It translates to CASSSGRGLSYGETQYF. The genes are TRBV5-1 and TRBJ2-5; 8 bases align to TRBD2. Germline values: CDR1 SGHRS, CDR2 YFSETQ. The CDR3 contains 17 residues. The junction had 14 bases not matched to a gene; V was cut back by 3 bases and J by 4 bases.

J is TRBJ2-7 and V is TRBV7-9, with D perhaps TRBD1 or TRBD2 (5 bases each). This CDR3 comprises 13 residues. Per the germline V gene, CDR1 is SEHNR and CDR2 is FQNEAQ (reference sequence). Trimming shortened V by 0 bases and J by 5 bases, and 8 bases separated the two germline ends. CDR3 nucleotides: TGTGCCAGCAGCTTAGCGGGGGTGGACGAGCAGTACTTC. Translating it yields CASSLAGVDEQYF.

The CDR3 region is CSVAGVGTEAFF. CDR3 sequence (DNA): TGCAGCGTGGCGGGGGTTGGCACTGAAGCTTTCTTT. This chain links TRBV29-1 with TRBJ1-1, with TRBD1 as a possible D gene (5 bases). The CDR3 is 12 residues long. V dropped 6 bases and J dropped 4 bases, with 12 bases sitting between them. The germline V gene has CDR1 SQVTM and CDR2 ANQGSEA.

This chain connects TRBV30 to TRBJ2-3; D is undetermined. The ends were cut back, 5 bases at V and 3 bases at J, with 12 bases in the middle. The CDR3 spans 13 residues. Germline loops: CDR1 GTSNPN, CDR2 SVGIG (reference sequence). The DNA of the CDR3 is TGTGCCTGGGAGCTGGAAGGTACAGATACGCAGTATTTT. Its translation is CAWELEGTDTQYF.

The genes are TRBV30 and TRBJ1-2, with a possible D match to TRBD1 (6 bases). V lost 1 base, J lost 5 bases, and 8 bases lay in between. This CDR3 region has 12 residues. Germline loops: CDR1 GTSNPN, CDR2 SVGIG (reference sequence). CDR3 sequence reads: CAWSAQGYGYTF. Written as DNA, the CDR3 is TGTGCCTGGAGTGCACAGGGATATGGCTACACCTTC.

The chain joins TRBV28 to TRBJ1-2; D call uncertain. With 1 base removed from V and 5 bases from J, the gap between germline ends came to 14 bases. CDR1 and CDR2 from the germline V gene are MDHEN and SYDVKM. The CDR3 spans 15 residues. For the CDR3, the DNA is TGTGCCAGCAGTTTATCACGGGCTTTGAGGTATGGCTACACCTTC. It yields the protein CASSLSRALRYGYTF.

The V call is TRBV5-4, the J call TRBJ2-3, with 11 nucleotides matching TRBD2. The CDR3 contains 15 residues. Germline-derived CDR1 and CDR2 are SGHNT and YYREEE (reference sequence). V lost 4 bases to trimming and J lost 3 bases; unmatched junction nucleotides: 4. CDR3 amino acids: CASSPTSGRTDTQYF. CDR3 DNA sequence: TGTGCCAGCAGCCCTACTAGCGGGAGAACAGATACGCAGTATTTT.

This rearrangement joins TRBV28 to TRBJ2-7, with 10 bases matching TRBD2. CDR3 length: 14 residues. Trimming took 7 bases from V and 2 from J; bases not matched to a gene: 5. Germline V gene data show CDR1 as MDHEN and CDR2 as SYDVKM. The CDR3 sequence is CASIYSGGPYEQYF. In DNA, the CDR3 is TGTGCCAGCATCTATAGCGGGGGGCCCTACGAGCAGTACTTC. Full variable domain (missing parts from reference TRBV28 and TRBJ2-7): DVKVTQSSRYLVKRTGEKVFLECVQDMDHENMFWYRQDPGLGLRLIYFSYDVKMKEKGDIPEGYSVSREKKERFSLILESASTNQTSMYLCASIYSGGPYEQYFGPGTRLTVT.

The genes are TRBV19 and TRBJ2-3; no clear D gene. Between the trimmed V and J ends, which lost 8 bases and 1 base, there was a span of 10 bases. Germline CDR1 reads LNHDA; CDR2 reads SQIVND (reference sequence). The length of the CDR3 is 13 residues. CDR3 sequence (DNA): TGTGCCAGTGCTAGACCCGGCACAGATACGCAGTATTTT. Its translation is CASARPGTDTQYF.

V usage is TRBV6-5 and J usage is TRBJ2-7; no clear D. The V end lost 8 bases, the J end lost 1 base, and 6 bases lay between the germline ends. The CDR3 has 11 amino acids. In germline, CDR1 is MNHEY, CDR2 SVGAGI. The CDR3: CASARSYEQYF. CDR3 sequence (DNA): TGTGCCAGCGCCCGTTCCTACGAGCAGTACTTC.

In this sample, this clone turned up once. J is TRBJ1-1 and V is TRBV5-1; maybe TRBD1 (5 bases). V was clipped by 0 bases and J by 5 bases, with 23 bases between them. Germline CDR1 reads SGHRS; CDR2 reads YFSETQ. The CDR3 loop spans 18 amino acids. CDR3: CASSLAVGVSINRTEAFF. The CDR3 coding sequence is TGCGCCAGCAGCTTGGCCGTTGGGGTTTCTATCAACAGGACTGAAGCTTTCTTT.

The chain has TRBV5-6 and TRBJ2-7; D uncertain. The ends were cut back, 4 bases at V and 2 bases at J, with 7 bases in the middle. From germline, CDR1 is SGHDT and CDR2 YYEEEE. CDR3 length: 12 residues. Here the CDR3 DNA reads TGTGCCAGCAGCCGGACGCCCTACGAGCAGTACTTC. It is translated as CASSRTPYEQYF. Full variable domain (outside the CDR3, taken from reference TRBV5-6 and TRBJ2-7): DAGVTQSPTHLIKTRGQQVTLRCSPKSGHDTVSWYQQALGQGPQFIFQYYEEEERQRGNFPDRFSGHQFPNYSSELNVNALLLGDSALYLCASSRTPYEQYFGPGTRLTVT.

Remarks on this clone: The same CDR3 arises from other DNA sequences in this sample as well. The chain carries TRBV19 and TRBJ2-7, with D uncertain. Germline-derived CDR1 and CDR2 are LNHDA and SQIVND (reference sequence). The CDR3 extends over 13 amino acids. Trimming took 6 bases from V and 2 from J, leaving 11 bases between them. This chain's CDR3 is CASSQDGTYEQYF. The CDR3 coding sequence is TGTGCCAGTAGCCAAGACGGTACCTACGAGCAGTACTTC.